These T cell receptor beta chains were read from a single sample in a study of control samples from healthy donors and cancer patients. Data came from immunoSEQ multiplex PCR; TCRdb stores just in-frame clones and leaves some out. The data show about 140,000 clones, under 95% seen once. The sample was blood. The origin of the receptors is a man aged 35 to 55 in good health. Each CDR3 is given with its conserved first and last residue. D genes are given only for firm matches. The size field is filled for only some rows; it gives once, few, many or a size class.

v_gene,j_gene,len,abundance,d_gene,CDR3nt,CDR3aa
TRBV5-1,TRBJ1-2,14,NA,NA,TGCGCCAGCAGCTTGCTAGCAGGATCCTATGGCTACACCTTC,CASSLLAGSYGYTF
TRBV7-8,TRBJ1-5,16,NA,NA,TGTGCCAGCAGCTTAGAGGTGAAATATAGCAATCAGCCCCAGCATTTT,CASSLEVKYSNQPQHF
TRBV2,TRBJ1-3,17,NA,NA,TGTGCCAGCAGTTTTCGGACAGCTTTGACCTCTGGAAACACCATATATTTT,CASSFRTALTSGNTIYF
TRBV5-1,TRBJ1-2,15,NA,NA,TGCGCCAGCAGCCCAGTTGGCTTCGGTTCGAATGGCTACACCTTC,CASSPVGFGSNGYTF
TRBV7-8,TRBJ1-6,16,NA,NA,TGTGCCAGCAGCACCTTCAGCGGATCCTATAATTCACCCCTCCACTTT,CASSTFSGSYNSPLHF
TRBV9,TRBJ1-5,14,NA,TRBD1,TGTGCCAGCAGCGAGACAGGGTTCAATCAGCCCCAGCATTTT,CASSETGFNQPQHF
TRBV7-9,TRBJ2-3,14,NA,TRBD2,TGTGCCAGCAGCTTTGCGGGAGGAATTGATACGCAGTATTTT,CASSFAGGIDTQYF
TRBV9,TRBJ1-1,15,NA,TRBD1,TGTGCCAGCAGCGTAAAGGGGGCGATGAACACTGAAGCTTTCTTT,CASSVKGAMNTEAFF
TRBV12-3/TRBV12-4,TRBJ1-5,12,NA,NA,TGTGCCAGCAGCTATAGCAATCAGCCCCAGCATTTT,CASSYSNQPQHF
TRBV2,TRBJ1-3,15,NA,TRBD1,TGTGCCAGCAGTGAAGGGACAGGGGTTGGAAACACCATATATTTT,CASSEGTGVGNTIYF
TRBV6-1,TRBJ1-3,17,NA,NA,TGTGCCAGCAGTGAAGGGTCGCTAATCCTCTCTGGAAACACCATATATTTT,CASSEGSLILSGNTIYF
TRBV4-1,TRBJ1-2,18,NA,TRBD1,TGCGCCAGCAGCCAAGGTGGGACAGGGAGAAAAAATAACTATGGCTACACCTTC,CASSQGGTGRKNNYGYTF
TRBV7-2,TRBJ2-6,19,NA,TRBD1,TGTGCCAGCAGCATCCGGGACAGGGAAAATGGGACTGGGGCCAACGTCCTGACTTTC,CASSIRDRENGTGANVLTF
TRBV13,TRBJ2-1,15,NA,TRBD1,TGTGCCAGCAGCCTTCCAGGGACAGGGTACAATGAGCAGTTCTTC,CASSLPGTGYNEQFF
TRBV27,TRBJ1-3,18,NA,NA,TGTGCCAGCAGCCCGCCCTTCACCCGACCCAACTCTGGAAACACCATATATTTT,CASSPPFTRPNSGNTIYF
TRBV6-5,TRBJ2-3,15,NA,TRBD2,TGTGCCAGCAGACCCGGGACTAGCGGCACAGATACGCAGTATTTT,CASRPGTSGTDTQYF
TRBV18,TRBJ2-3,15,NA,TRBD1,TGTGCCAGCTCACCAAGACAGGGTAATACAGATACGCAGTATTTT,CASSPRQGNTDTQYF
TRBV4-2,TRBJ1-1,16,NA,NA,TGTGCCAGCAGCCAAGCAGCGGCTGTAGGGAACACTGAAGCTTTCTTT,CASSQAAAVGNTEAFF
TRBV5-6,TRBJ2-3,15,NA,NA,TGTGCCAGCGTCAGTGTGACAGCTAGCACAGATACGCAGTATTTT,CASVSVTASTDTQYF
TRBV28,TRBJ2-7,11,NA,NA,TGTGCCAGCAGCGGGATCGACGAGCAGTACTTC,CASSGIDEQYF
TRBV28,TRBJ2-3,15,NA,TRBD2,TGTGCCAGCAGTAGGACTAGCGGCGCACAGGGTACGCAGTATTTT,CASSRTSGAQGTQYF
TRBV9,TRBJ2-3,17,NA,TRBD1,TGTGCCAGCAGCGTAGACGGGACAGGGTTATTCACAGATACGCAGTATTTT,CASSVDGTGLFTDTQYF
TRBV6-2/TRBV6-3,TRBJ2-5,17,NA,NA,TGTGCCAGCAGTTTCAGGACGGTGTTCCAGGGGCTAGAGACCCAGTACTTC,CASSFRTVFQGLETQYF
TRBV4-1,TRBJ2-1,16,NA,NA,TGCGCCAGCAGCCAACCGACTAGATCTAGTAGGGATGAGCAGTTCTTC,CASSQPTRSSRDEQFF
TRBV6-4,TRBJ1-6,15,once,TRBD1,TGTGCCAGCAGTGATGATGGGACAGGGTTTTCACCCCTCCACTTT,CASSDDGTGFSPLHF
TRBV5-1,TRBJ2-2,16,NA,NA,TGCGCCAGCAGCTTGGCCAACTCAGGACAACGCGGGGAGCTGTTTTTT,CASSLANSGQRGELFF
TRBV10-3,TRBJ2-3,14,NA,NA,TGTGCCATCAGTGCTGAGACTAGCACAGATACGCAGTATTTT,CAISAETSTDTQYF
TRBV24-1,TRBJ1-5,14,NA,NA,TGTGCCGCCTCAGGGTCTTATAGCAATCAGCCCCAGCATTTT,CAASGSYSNQPQHF
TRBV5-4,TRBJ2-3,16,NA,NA,TGTGCCAGCAGCTTGGGGCGCGGCTCTAGCACAGATACGCAGTATTTT,CASSLGRGSSTDTQYF
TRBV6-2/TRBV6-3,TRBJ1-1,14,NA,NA,TGTGCCAGCAGTTTGTCGACAGGGAACACTGAAGCTTTCTTT,CASSLSTGNTEAFF
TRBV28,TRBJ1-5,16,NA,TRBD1,TGTGCCAGCAGTTTAGCCGGACAGGGGCGTACACAGCCCCAGCATTTT,CASSLAGQGRTQPQHF
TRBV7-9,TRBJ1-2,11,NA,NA,TGTGCCAGCAGCTCACAGATACTTTACACCTTC,CASSSQILYTF
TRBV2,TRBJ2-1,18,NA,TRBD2,TGTGCCAGCAGAGGACTAGCGGGAGAAGGTTACTCCTACAATGAGCAGTTCTTC,CASRGLAGEGYSYNEQFF